This passage covers 25 T cell receptor beta chains from one sample sequenced in a study of beta chain features in type 1 diabetes. All of the isolated RNA was reverse transcribed, so expressed TCRB transcripts were sequenced. Assay: immunoSEQ multiplex PCR; the TCRdb copy retains only in-frame clones and omits some. The profile shows almost 350,000 clones, roughly 8% of them singletons. The sequenced sample consisted of central memory CD4+ T cells from blood. These receptors all stem from a woman between 18 and 29 years old in good health.

This clone occurred a few times. The V and J genes are TRBV18 and TRBJ1-1; 7 nucleotides align to TRBD1. Germline assignment: CDR1 KGHSH and CDR2 LQKENI. CDR3 size: 12 residues. The junction had 3 bases not matched to a gene; V was cut back by 5 bases and J by 6 bases. CDR3 sequence (DNA): TGTGCCAGCTCATCGCAGGGGGCTGAAGCTTTCTTT. This translates into CASSSQGAEAFF.

The V and J genes are TRBV28 and TRBJ2-7; D remains ambiguous. CDR1 is MDHEN, CDR2 SYDVKM, per germline. This CDR3 contains 15 residues. V was clipped by 6 bases and J by 5 bases, with 20 bases between them. The CDR3 sequence: CASSPLQTGRHEQYF. CDR3 bases: TGTGCCAGCAGCCCCCTTCAGACTGGACGACACGAGCAGTACTTC.

The J gene is TRBJ1-2, the V gene TRBV27; the match to TRBD1 covers 8 bases. In germline, CDR1 is MNHEY, CDR2 SMNVEV (reference sequence). CDR3 length equals 13 residues. The V segment lost 6 bases and the J segment 4 bases; nucleotides outside the gene matches: 4. CDR3 protein: CASRRTGSYGYTF. In DNA, the CDR3 is TGTGCCAGCAGGCGGACAGGGAGCTATGGCTACACCTTC.

This clone came up a few times. The J gene is TRBJ2-3, the V gene TRBV28; D perhaps matches TRBD2 (6 bases). V was pared by 5 bases and J by 3 bases, with 18 bases between. Germline assignment: CDR1 MDHEN and CDR2 SYDVKM. This CDR3 spans 16 amino acids. As DNA, the CDR3 is TGTGCCAGCAGTCCCTTGGCGGGGCTAGGTACAGATACGCAGTATTTT. Protein: CASSPLAGLGTDTQYF.

This clone was seen a handful of times. The V and J genes are TRBV7-2 and TRBJ2-3; D ambiguous. Trimming removed 1 base from V and 4 bases from J, with 9 bases in between. CDR3 length: 14 residues. Germline V gene lookup returns CDR1 SGHTA and CDR2 FQGNSA. CDR3 nucleotides: TGTGCCAGCAGCTTAGGAATGTCCCCAGATACGCAGTATTTT. Residues: CASSLGMSPDTQYF.

The chain carries TRBV7-2 and TRBJ2-1; 10 nucleotides align to TRBD2. V lost 11 bases to trimming and J lost 7 bases; unmatched junction nucleotides: 11. There are 14 residues in the CDR3. CDR1 is SGHTA, CDR2 FQGNSA, per germline. CDR3 in DNA: TGTGCCGGAAAATTAGCGGGAGGTCTAAATGAGCAGTTCTTC. Protein product: CAGKLAGGLNEQFF.

This clone was recorded a few times. The chain couples TRBV9 to TRBJ2-1; D is uncertain. Germline-derived CDR1 and CDR2 are SGDLS and YYNGEE. V lost 0 bases to trimming and J lost 8 bases, with 12 bases between them. There are 14 residues in the CDR3. CDR3 residues: CASSVDRSWDEQFF. CDR3 DNA: TGTGCCAGCAGCGTAGATCGTAGTTGGGATGAGCAGTTCTTC.

The genes are TRBV2 and TRBJ2-1; D remains unclear. Trimming shortened V by 4 bases and J by 10 bases, and 14 bases separated the two germline ends. Germline V gene lookup returns CDR1 SNHLY and CDR2 FYNNEI. The CDR3 extends over 13 amino acids. The chain's CDR3 is CASSVQHREEQFF. CDR3 DNA: TGTGCCAGCAGTGTGCAACATAGGGAAGAGCAGTTCTTC.

The chain carries TRBV6-5 and TRBJ2-4; D call uncertain. Germline V gene lookup returns CDR1 MNHEY and CDR2 SVGAGI. The CDR3 runs to 13 residues. As DNA, the CDR3 is TGTACGGTGGGATCGACTGCCAAAAACATTCAGTACTTC. This sequence encodes CTVGSTAKNIQYF.

This clone was counted a few times. The chain is built from TRBV27 and TRBJ2-7; possibly TRBD2 for D (6 bases). There are 13 residues in the CDR3. V shed 7 bases and J shed 2 bases, with 12 bases lying between them. Germline values: CDR1 MNHEY, CDR2 SMNVEV (reference sequence). CDR3 sequence: CASITSRAYEQYF. The CDR3 nucleotides read TGTGCCAGCATCACTAGCAGGGCCTACGAGCAGTACTTC.

This clone was detected a few times. CDR3 DNA: TGTGCCAGCAGCTCGAGACCCAACTCTGGAAACACCATATATTTT. Protein: CASSSRPNSGNTIYF. The J gene is TRBJ1-3, the V gene TRBV6-5, with D hard to call. Per the germline V gene, CDR1 is MNHEY and CDR2 is SVGAGI. This CDR3 contains 15 residues. Trimming pared 6 bases from V and 0 bases from J, leaving 12 bases between.

The chain joins TRBV4-2 to TRBJ2-3, with D unresolved. V shed 1 base and J shed 8 bases, with 10 bases lying between them. This CDR3 contains 13 residues. CDR1 and CDR2 from the germline V gene are LGHNA and YNFKEQ. The CDR3 protein is CASSQARFGTQYF. Written as DNA, the CDR3 is TGTGCCAGCAGCCAAGCGCGATTTGGTACGCAGTATTTT.

This chain joins TRBV10-3 and TRBJ2-2; weak D call: TRBD2 (5 bases). Germline V gives CDR1 ENHRY, CDR2 SYGVKD. Deletions cut 4 bases from V and 4 bases from J, with 10 bases between. This CDR3 region has 14 residues. The CDR3 here is CAISGRLSTGELFF. In DNA form, the CDR3 reads TGTGCCATCAGTGGGAGACTAAGCACCGGGGAGCTGTTTTTT.

This clone was detected only a few times. The V call is TRBV5-1, the J call TRBJ2-1, with D maybe TRBD2 (6 bases). The germline V and J ends were trimmed by 7 bases and 2 bases, with 16 bases remaining between them. Germline CDR1 is SGHRS and CDR2 is YFSETQ. The CDR3 contains 15 residues. This chain's CDR3 is CASHLGGETYNEQFF. The CDR3 nucleotides read TGCGCCAGCCATCTTGGCGGGGAAACCTACAATGAGCAGTTCTTC.

V and J are TRBV28 and TRBJ2-5, with D unclear. V lost 2 bases and J lost 1, with 11 bases in between. The CDR3 consists of 15 residues. CDR1 is MDHEN and CDR2 is SYDVKM in the germline V gene. CDR3 nucleotide sequence: TGTGCCAGCAGTTTACCGGGCCTAATCCAAGAGACCCAGTACTTC. Translation gives CASSLPGLIQETQYF.

The chain carries TRBV7-2 and TRBJ2-7, with D perhaps TRBD1 (6 bases). Trimming took off 5 bases at V and 2 bases at J, with 16 bases between the two ends. CDR1 SGHTA and CDR2 FQGNSA come from the germline V gene. CDR3 length: 15 amino acids. The CDR3 region has the DNA TGTGCCAGCAGCAACACAGGGCCTAGAGCCTACGAGCAGTACTTC. This encodes CASSNTGPRAYEQYF.

DNA for the CDR3: TGTGCCAGCAGCTTAGAGATGGGACAGGGATGGGAGACCCAGTACTTC. Amino acid sequence: CASSLEMGQGWETQYF. The rearrangement joins TRBV7-6 to TRBJ2-5; 9 bases match TRBD1. Per the germline V gene, CDR1 is SGHVS and CDR2 is FNYEAQ. CDR3 length: 16 amino acids. Trimming cost V 1 base and J 5 bases; bases outside gene matches: 8.

This clone was recorded at least ten times. The V call is TRBV10-3, the J call TRBJ2-1; D unclear. CDR1 is ENHRY, CDR2 SYGVKD, per germline. The CDR3 totals 12 residues. The V end lost 2 bases, the J end lost 8 bases, and 7 bases lay between the germline ends. Here the CDR3 DNA reads TGTGCCATCAGTGAGAGGGTATATGAGCAGTTCTTC. Its translation: CAISERVYEQFF.

The rearrangement uses TRBV4-2 and TRBJ2-1; D is perhaps TRBD1 or TRBD2 (7 bases each). Trimming left V 3 bases short and J 7 bases short, with 10 bases between. The germline gives CDR1 LGHNA, CDR2 YNFKEQ. The CDR3 has 13 residues. This CDR3 is CASSHQGGNEQFF. The CDR3 DNA is TGTGCCAGCAGCCACCAGGGGGGGAATGAGCAGTTCTTC.

This chain uses TRBV9 with TRBJ2-1; 10 bases align to TRBD2. The CDR3 spans 14 residues. Germline V gene sequence: CDR1 SGDLS, CDR2 YYNGEE. J was trimmed by 4 bases and V by 4 bases; bases with no gene match: 2. As DNA, the CDR3 is TGTGCCAGCAGCCTAGCGGGAGTTTACAATGAGCAGTTCTTC. Protein product: CASSLAGVYNEQFF.

This sequence joins TRBV11-2 and TRBJ1-1; tentative D call: TRBD1 (5 bases). Germline assignment: CDR1 SGHAT and CDR2 FQNNGV. CDR3 length: 13 amino acids. Trimming shortened V by 3 bases and J by 6 bases, and 11 bases separated the two germline ends. The CDR3 reads CASSFMRGSEAFF. The CDR3 nucleotides read TGTGCCAGCAGCTTTATGAGGGGATCTGAAGCTTTCTTT.

The V gene is TRBV7-3, the J gene TRBJ2-3; TRBD2 agrees at 9 bases. Germline CDR1 reads SGHTA; CDR2 reads FQGTGA. The CDR3 runs 16 residues. V lost 2 bases, J lost 4 bases, and 7 bases stayed unmatched. CDR3 in DNA: TGTGCCAGCAGCTTAGGGTTTGCGGGAGGGCCAGATACGCAGTATTTT. This translates into CASSLGFAGGPDTQYF.

This clone showed up many times. The J gene is TRBJ2-7, the V gene TRBV2, with 7 bases aligning to TRBD1. There are 13 residues in the CDR3. Germline V CDR1 and CDR2: SNHLY, FYNNEI. The trim removed 7 bases at V and 2 bases at J, leaving 5 bases unmatched. Here the CDR3 DNA reads TGTGCCAGCAAACGGGACAGTACCTACGAGCAGTACTTC. It codes for CASKRDSTYEQYF.

This clone was counted between two and nine times. The gene calls are TRBV25-1 and TRBJ2-7; the D gene is possibly TRBD1 (6 bases). Looked up from germline, CDR1 is MGHDK and CDR2 is SYGVNS. CDR3 size: 14 residues. Deletions cut 4 bases from V and 5 bases from J, with 15 bases between. Here the CDR3 DNA reads TGTGCCAGCAGTGTCCTGGGGGCGGACCACGAGCAGTACTTC. Encoded protein: CASSVLGADHEQYF.

The CDR3 loop reads CASSYYSQSYEQYF. The DNA of the CDR3 is TGTGCCAGCAGTTACTACTCACAGAGCTACGAGCAGTACTTC. This chain uses TRBV6-5 with TRBJ2-7; D remains ambiguous. CDR1 and CDR2 (germline): MNHEY, SVGAGI. Between the trimmed V and J ends, which lost 1 base and 3 bases, there was a span of 10 bases. CDR3 length: 14 amino acids.